These 23 T cell receptor beta chains originate from one sample sequenced in a study of naive and memory T cell subsets. Ligated cDNA underwent four rounds of PCR with nested alpha and beta constant region primers and SP2. TCRdb fed the 5' RACE reads into MiXCR, producing one record per CDR3 protein. This sample has around 56,000 distinct CDR3 sequences, with 7.6% found just once. An oligonucleotide containing a UMI was ligated to the 3' end of TCR cDNA. The source of these receptors is a female donor in good health.

This clonotype turned up a few times. V is TRBV20-1 and J is TRBJ1-6, with D perhaps matching TRBD1 (5 bases). Germline loops: CDR1 DFQATT, CDR2 SNEGSKA (reference sequence). There are 14 residues in the CDR3. The V end lost 6 bases, the J end lost 6 bases, and 15 bases lay between the germline ends. The CDR3 is CSAPDRQLNSPLHF. For the CDR3, the DNA is TGCAGTGCGCCCGACAGACAGCTTAATTCACCCCTCCACTTT.

This clonotype was seen more than once but under ten times. J is TRBJ2-7 and V is TRBV3-1; D is uncertain. Looked up from germline, CDR1 is LGHDT and CDR2 is YNNKEL (reference sequence). The CDR3 has 14 amino acids. V dropped 3 bases and J dropped 2 bases, with 11 bases sitting between them. The CDR3 DNA reads TGTGCCAGCAGCCAGACGGTTAGGCCCTACGAGCAGTACTTC. It is translated as CASSQTVRPYEQYF.

This clonotype was observed a handful of times. CDR3 region: CAIQQITNYGYTF. Here the CDR3 DNA reads TGTGCCATCCAACAGATAACTAACTATGGCTACACCTTC. The chain combines TRBV6-1 with TRBJ1-2; no definite D call. Trimming cost V 10 bases and J 0 bases, with 12 bases left between them. Germline loops: CDR1 MNHNS, CDR2 SASEGT. The CDR3 loop spans 13 amino acids.

This clonotype was counted at least ten times. The chain has TRBV29-1 and TRBJ1-1, with D uncertain. V gave up 4 bases and J gave up 10 bases, with 22 bases separating them. The V gene's germline CDR1 is SQVTM and CDR2 ANQGSEA. The CDR3 is 14 amino acids. The CDR3 DNA reads TGCAGCGTTGCGTTGAGACAACGGCCGGGAAGAGCTTTCTTT. It yields the protein CSVALRQRPGRAFF.

This clonotype was observed many times. V and J are TRBV2 and TRBJ1-2; maybe TRBD1 (6 bases). The length of the CDR3 is 13 residues. Germline loops: CDR1 SNHLY, CDR2 FYNNEI. Deletions cut 5 bases from V and 8 bases from J, with 15 bases between. This CDR3 is CASSYQGNGGYTF. The CDR3 nucleotides read TGTGCCAGCAGTTATCAGGGGAACGGGGGCTACACCTTC.

V and J are TRBV2 and TRBJ2-3; either TRBD1 or TRBD2 may supply D (5 bases each). From germline, CDR1 is SNHLY and CDR2 FYNNEI. V shed 8 bases and J shed 2 bases, with 14 bases lying between them. CDR3 length: 14 residues. The CDR3 region has the DNA TGTGCCAGCGGTGGGGGTCACTTCACAGATACGCAGTATTTT. Its translation: CASGGGHFTDTQYF.

This clonotype was seen repeatedly, ten times or more. The V call is TRBV5-1, the J call TRBJ2-1; 11 bases fit TRBD2. With V trimmed by 2 bases and J by 2 bases, 6 bases remained unmatched. CDR3 length: 17 amino acids. In germline, CDR1 is SGHRS, CDR2 YFSETQ. The CDR3 DNA is TGCGCCAGCAGCTTAGGACTAGCGGGTTTTACCTACAATGAGCAGTTCTTC. Its translation is CASSLGLAGFTYNEQFF. The variable domain in full, with the rest retrieved from reference TRBV5-1 and TRBJ2-1, is KAGVTQTPRYLIKTRGQQVTLSCSPISGHRSVSWYQQTPGQGLQFLFEYFSETQRNKGNFPGRFSGRQFSNSRSEMNVSTLELGDSALYLCASSLGLAGFTYNEQFFGPGTRLTVL.

The V gene is TRBV5-1, the J gene TRBJ2-3; TRBD2 aligns across 12 bases. Germline loops: CDR1 SGHRS, CDR2 YFSETQ. J was trimmed by 6 bases and V by 4 bases; bases with no gene match: 15. This CDR3 comprises 18 residues. CDR3 sequence reads: CASSALALAGGFVDTQYF. In nucleotides, the CDR3 is TGCGCCAGCAGCGCCCTCGCCCTAGCGGGGGGGTTCGTGGATACGCAGTATTTT.

V gene TRBV30 combines with J gene TRBJ1-5, with D possibly being TRBD1 (5 bases). V lost 1 base and J lost 6, with 13 bases in between. This CDR3 is built from 14 residues. CDR1 and CDR2 (germline): GTSNPN, SVGIG (reference sequence). CDR3 DNA sequence: TGTGCCTGGAGTGGGGGGACCGTGGTTCAGCCCCAGCATTTT. Its translation: CAWSGGTVVQPQHF.

This clonotype appeared a few times. The chain has TRBV4-3 and TRBJ2-2, with a weak D call TRBD2 (6 bases). Trimming shortened V by 1 base and J by 9 bases, and 12 bases separated the two germline ends. Germline CDR1 is LGHNA and CDR2 is YSLEER. CDR3 size: 14 residues. The CDR3 spells CASSQVGRGRELFF. CDR3 nucleotide sequence: TGCGCCAGCAGCCAAGTAGGGCGGGGCAGGGAGCTGTTTTTT.

This clonotype showed up just a few times. The genes are TRBV28 and TRBJ2-2, with D perhaps matching TRBD1 (6 bases). This CDR3 has 15 amino acids. Trimming left V 6 bases short and J 6 bases short, with 17 bases between. Germline CDR1 and CDR2: MDHEN and SYDVKM. CDR3 loop: CASRPASPGAGELFF. The CDR3 DNA reads as TGTGCCAGCAGGCCAGCCTCTCCAGGGGCCGGGGAGCTGTTTTTT.

This clonotype was detected ten times or more. This chain's CDR3 is CASSLRDRGYEQYF. CDR3 nucleotides: TGTGCCAGCAGTCTCCGGGACAGGGGTTACGAGCAGTACTTC. This chain uses TRBV28 with TRBJ2-7; 10 nucleotides align to TRBD1. The CDR3 contains 14 residues. After removal of 5 bases from V and 4 bases from J, the junction contained 5 bases not matched to a gene. CDR1 is MDHEN, CDR2 SYDVKM, per germline.

Points on this clonotype: This may be a read error: a much more frequent sequence differs by one nucleotide. V and J are TRBV5-1 and TRBJ1-2; D not certain. The ends were cut back, 0 bases at V and 2 bases at J, with 11 bases in the middle. CDR3 length equals 15 residues. Germline-derived CDR1 and CDR2 are SGHRS and YFSETQ. The CDR3 region is CASSLGQAGNYGYTF. The DNA for the CDR3 is TGCGCCAGCAGCTTGGGTCAGGCCGGAAACTATGGCTACACCTTC.

This clonotype was counted only a few times. The chain uses TRBV10-3 and TRBJ2-3; D is ambiguous. Per the germline V gene, CDR1 is ENHRY and CDR2 is SYGVKD. Trimming took off 4 bases at V and 6 bases at J, with 8 bases between the two ends. The CDR3 has 12 amino acids. CDR3 protein: CAISADSDTQYF. DNA for the CDR3: TGTGCCATCAGTGCAGATTCGGATACGCAGTATTTT.

In its sample, this clonotype was seen many times. This chain connects TRBV6-6 to TRBJ1-2; D perhaps matches TRBD1 (5 bases). This CDR3 has 13 residues. Germline V CDR1 and CDR2: MNHNY, SVGAGI (reference sequence). V was cut by 5 bases and J by 4 bases, with 11 bases left in between. CDR3 DNA sequence: TGTGCCAGCAGTCACGACAGCTCCTATGGCTACACCTTC. Protein: CASSHDSSYGYTF.

V usage is TRBV9 and J usage is TRBJ2-5; D is undetermined. The CDR3 contains 13 residues. The germline V and J ends were trimmed by 3 bases and 1 base, with 7 bases remaining between them. Germline CDR1 reads SGDLS; CDR2 reads YYNGEE. The DNA for the CDR3 is TGTGCCAGCAGCGCCGGTGGCCAAGAGACCCAGTACTTC. It encodes CASSAGGQETQYF.

The CDR3: CASSLSVGGNNSPLHF. The CDR3 DNA is TGTGCCAGCAGCCTCTCCGTTGGCGGCAATAATTCACCCCTCCACTTT. This chain joins TRBV9 and TRBJ1-6; no definite D call. The V end lost 4 bases, the J end lost 5 bases, and 16 bases lay between the germline ends. CDR3 size: 16 residues. Germline loops: CDR1 SGDLS, CDR2 YYNGEE.

This clonotype has a count of ten or more. J is TRBJ1-5 and V is TRBV7-2; the D is unclear. The CDR3 has 13 residues. The germline V gene encodes CDR1 SGHTA and CDR2 FQGNSA. V was trimmed by 5 bases and J by 7 bases, leaving 12 bases between them. The CDR3 is CASSPDYSQPQHF. The DNA for the CDR3 is TGTGCCAGCAGCCCAGACTACTCCCAGCCCCAGCATTTT.

V and J are TRBV4-2 and TRBJ2-3; 8 bases are shared with TRBD2. V dropped 1 base and J dropped 6; count of bases not matched to a gene: 9. The CDR3 covers 16 residues. The germline V gene has CDR1 LGHNA and CDR2 YNFKEQ. CDR3 coding DNA: TGTGCCAGCAGCCAAGGAGTCGGGGGGGCCAGGGATACGCAGTATTTT. This sequence encodes CASSQGVGGARDTQYF.

On this clonotype itself: Since a much larger clone is just one base distant, this may be a read error. V and J are TRBV20-1 and TRBJ2-1; perhaps TRBD2 as D (7 bases). This CDR3 has 14 residues. V lost 2 bases and J 3 bases, leaving 11 bases between the germline ends. Germline CDR1 is DFQATT and CDR2 is SNEGSKA (reference sequence). CDR3 DNA: TGCAGTGCTAGAACGGGGGGCCGCTACAATGAGCAGTTCTTC. This codes for CSARTGGRYNEQFF.

This clonotype came up a few times. The genes are TRBV6-2 or TRBV6-3 and TRBJ2-5; possible D gene TRBD1, 6 bases. The CDR3 totals 15 residues. Between the trimmed V and J ends, which lost 5 bases and 2 bases, there was a span of 15 bases. Germline V gives CDR1 MNHEY, CDR2 SVGEGT. For the CDR3, the DNA is TGTGCCAGCAGTCCAGGGGACGGCATTCAAGAGACCCAGTACTTC. Its protein is CASSPGDGIQETQYF.

The V gene is TRBV6-6, the J gene TRBJ2-6; unclear D gene. Trimming took off 0 bases at V and 0 bases at J, with 3 bases between the two ends. This CDR3 region has 15 residues. The germline V gene has CDR1 MNHNY and CDR2 SVGAGI (reference sequence). The CDR3 DNA follows: TGTGCCAGCAGTTACTCGGCCTCTGGGGCCAACGTCCTGACTTTC. It codes for CASSYSASGANVLTF.

This clonotype came up many times. The J gene is TRBJ2-1, the V gene TRBV15; D remains ambiguous. Trimming left V 0 bases short and J 10 bases short, with 22 bases between. The CDR3 sequence is 17 residues long. The germline V gene encodes CDR1 LNHNV and CDR2 YYDKDF (reference sequence). CDR3 in amino acids: CATSRDLGTTTLGEQFF. The CDR3 nucleotides are TGTGCCACCAGCAGAGATCTTGGTACTACAACCCTGGGGGAGCAGTTCTTC.